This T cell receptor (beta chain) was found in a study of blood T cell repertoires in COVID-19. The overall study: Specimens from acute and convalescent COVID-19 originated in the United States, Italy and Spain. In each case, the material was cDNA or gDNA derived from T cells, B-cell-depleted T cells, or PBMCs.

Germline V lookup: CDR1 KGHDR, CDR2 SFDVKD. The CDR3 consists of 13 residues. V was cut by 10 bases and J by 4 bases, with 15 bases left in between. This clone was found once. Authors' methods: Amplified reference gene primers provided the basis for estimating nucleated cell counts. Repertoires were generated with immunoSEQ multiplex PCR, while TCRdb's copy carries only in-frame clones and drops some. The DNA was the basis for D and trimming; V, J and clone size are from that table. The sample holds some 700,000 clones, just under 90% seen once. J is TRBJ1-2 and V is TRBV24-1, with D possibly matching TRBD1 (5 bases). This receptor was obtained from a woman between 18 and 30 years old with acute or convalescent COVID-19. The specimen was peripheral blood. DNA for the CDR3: TGTGCCACAGCGGGGCCCCCCACCTATGGCTACACCTTC. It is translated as CATAGPPTYGYTF.